This TCR beta chain was identified in a study of blood T cells in healthy people across ages. Study outcomes and limitations: There was a strong correlation between TCR beta diversity and naive T cell percentage.

It was with a sample-barcoded 5' primer and a J-beta primer mix that a second PCR of roughly 7 to 12 cycles was run. A template-switch adaptor containing 12 random nucleotides labeled each cDNA molecule. TCRdb re-called the 5' RACE reads with MiXCR, one entry per CDR3 protein. Of 700,000 or so distinct CDR3 sequences in the sample, 40% to 45% were seen once. V was clipped by 0 bases and J by 7 bases; unmatched bases: 1. The CDR3 consists of 13 residues. The germline CDR1 and CDR2 sequences are DFQATT and SNEGSKA (reference sequence). On this clonotype itself: Its matching antigen is unknown.

Donors gave 8.5 to 10 milliliters of peripheral blood apiece. The source of this sequence is a man at least 80 years old in good health. The source material was blood. The genes are TRBV20-1 and TRBJ2-1; 9 nucleotides match TRBD2. The CDR3, as DNA: TGCAGTGCTAGAGAAACTAGCGGGAATGAGCAGTTCTTC. This translates into CSARETSGNEQFF.